Below, one TCR beta chain is given with its context. This entry comes from a study of blood T cell repertoires in COVID-19. On the study more broadly: T cells, B-cell-depleted T cells, or PBMCs provided the cDNA or gDNA that served as material.

Measured with immunoSEQ multiplex PCR; TCRdb has only the in-frame clones, and not every one. The sample has 150,000 to 200,000 clones; 65% to 90% are singletons. The CDR3 length is 14 residues. V dropped 6 bases and J dropped 5; count of bases not matched to a gene: 7. Germline values: CDR1 MNHEY, CDR2 SVGAGI. The rearrangement uses TRBV6-5 and TRBJ2-1; 7 nucleotides align to TRBD2. The sample comprised peripheral blood. The TCR sequence derives from a man between 60 and 75 years old with acute or convalescent COVID-19. The CDR3 bases are TGTGCCAGCAGCCGACTAGCCCCTAACAATGAGCAGTTCTTC. Amino acids: CASSRLAPNNEQFF.